Listed below are T cell receptor beta chains from one sample, sequenced in a study of blood T cell repertoires in COVID-19. Here immunoSEQ multiplex PCR was the method, and the copy in TCRdb shows in-frame clones only, minus some. The repertoire includes 90,000 to 120,000 clones, over 75% of them detected once, and roughly 4% sits in the top ten. The sequenced sample was peripheral blood. The receptors were gathered from a woman aged 70-85 years with acute or convalescent COVID-19. CDR3s include the opening cysteine and the closing phenylalanine or tryptophan. Each record gives: V gene, D gene, clone size, J gene, CDR3 DNA, CDR3 protein. The D gene is left open where the match is weak. A clone size is listed for some rows: how often the clone was seen (once, few, many), or a class if it is expanded.

TRBV5-4	TRBD1	-	TRBJ1-2	TGTGCCAGCAGCGCGAGGACAGGGGACTATGGCTACACCTTC	CASSARTGDYGYTF
TRBV18	-	-	TRBJ1-1	TGTGCCAGCTCACCCCTTATGGCCCGTTTAGGAGACACTGAAGCTTTCTTT	CASSPLMARLGDTEAFF
TRBV7-9	-	-	TRBJ1-3	TGTGCCAGCAGCTTTAGGGGGACTGGAAACACCATATATTTT	CASSFRGTGNTIYF
TRBV19	-	-	TRBJ1-1	TGTGCCAGTAGTTCTCCCCCCGGGACACGGAACACTGAAGCTTTCTTT	CASSSPPGTRNTEAFF
TRBV11-2	TRBD1	few	TRBJ1-6	TGTGCCAGCAGCCTCCGCCGGGACAGGGAAAATTCACCCCTCCACTTT	CASSLRRDRENSPLHF
TRBV5-4	TRBD1	-	TRBJ1-2	TGTGCCAGCGCCTCCGGACAGGGTCTTTCAGGCTACACCTTC	CASASGQGLSGYTF
TRBV9	-	-	TRBJ1-6	TGTGCCAGCAGCGTAAGACAGGAGAATTCACCCCTCCACTTT	CASSVRQENSPLHF
TRBV5-4	TRBD2	-	TRBJ2-7	TGTGCCAGCAGCCCGGGACTAGCGGGAGTTTCCGCTGCCTACGAGCAGTACTTC	CASSPGLAGVSAAYEQYF
TRBV9	TRBD2	-	TRBJ2-3	TGTGCCAGCACGTCTGGTGCGGGAGTCGGCACAGATACGCAGTATTTT	CASTSGAGVGTDTQYF
TRBV3-1/TRBV3-2	-	-	TRBJ2-5	TGTGCCAGCAGCCTTCAGGGGTTGGAGACCCAGTACTTC	CASSLQGLETQYF
TRBV3-1/TRBV3-2	-	-	TRBJ2-5	TGTGCCAGCAGTCGCAGGGGGGAGGAGACCCAGTACTTC	CASSRRGEETQYF
TRBV10-3	TRBD1	-	TRBJ1-5	TGTGCCATCAGTGGCGGGACAGGGAGTCAGCCCCAGCATTTT	CAISGGTGSQPQHF
TRBV7-9	TRBD2	many	TRBJ2-4	TGTGCCAGCAGCTTCGGGACTAGCGGAAACATTCAGTACTTC	CASSFGTSGNIQYF
TRBV6-2/TRBV6-3	TRBD1	few	TRBJ2-4	TGTGCCAGCAGTTACGTGGGACAGGGGGCGGATTTGGCCAAAAACATTCAGTACTTC	CASSYVGQGADLAKNIQYF
TRBV5-4	-	-	TRBJ1-2	TGTGCCAGCTCCGGGGGACCTGCAGGGCCCTATGGCTACACCTTC	CASSGGPAGPYGYTF
TRBV18	TRBD1	-	TRBJ1-5	TGCGCCTCATCCCAGGGGGCGATCAATCAGCCCCAGCATTTT	CASSQGAINQPQHF
TRBV3-1/TRBV3-2	TRBD2	-	TRBJ2-1	TGTGCCAGCGGTAGCGGGGGGGCGCTTTACAATGAGCAGTTCTTC	CASGSGGALYNEQFF
TRBV7-8	-	-	TRBJ1-2	TGTGCCAGCAGCCCATTTACAGGGACGGACTACACCTTC	CASSPFTGTDYTF
TRBV6-5	-	-	TRBJ1-3	TGTGCCAGCAGTAACCGCGGCTCTGGAAACACCATATATTTT	CASSNRGSGNTIYF
TRBV28	TRBD2	-	TRBJ2-7	TGTGCCAGCGGAGAAGCGGGAGGGCCCTCCTACGAGCAGTACTTC	CASGEAGGPSYEQYF
TRBV28	-	few	TRBJ2-7	TGTGCCAGCAGTTTCAGCTCCTACGAGCAGTACTTC	CASSFSSYEQYF
TRBV5-1	TRBD1	-	TRBJ1-1	TGCGCCAGCAGCTTGGCGGGGGACAGGGTACCTGAAGCTTTCTTT	CASSLAGDRVPEAFF
TRBV13	TRBD2	-	TRBJ2-1	TGTGCCAGCATCCAGCGGGAGGGCCCATGGAGTGAGCAGTTCTTC	CASIQREGPWSEQFF
TRBV5-4	TRBD2	-	TRBJ2-1	TGTGCCAGCAGCCTAGGACTAGCGGGAGACAATGAGCAGTTCTTC	CASSLGLAGDNEQFF
TRBV6-5	-	-	TRBJ1-1	TGTGCCAGCAGTTACCAGGGGACGCTGGGTACTGAAGCTTTCTTT	CASSYQGTLGTEAFF
TRBV7-2	TRBD2	-	TRBJ2-1	TGTGCCAGCAGCCTCCGGACAGGAACCGCGGGAGGGGAGTTCTTC	CASSLRTGTAGGEFF
TRBV7-2	TRBD2	-	TRBJ2-1	TGTGCCAGCAGCATATCTAGCGGGGGGGCCTACCCTGAGCAGTTCTTC	CASSISSGGAYPEQFF
TRBV19	TRBD1	-	TRBJ1-2	TGTGCCAGTAGTCCCGGGACAGGTCTGGGGAGTAACTATGGCTACACCTTC	CASSPGTGLGSNYGYTF
TRBV28	-	few	TRBJ2-7	TGTGCCAGCAGTTTGCCGGGTTACGAGCAGTACTTC	CASSLPGYEQYF
TRBV2	TRBD1	few	TRBJ1-1	TGTGCCGTCCGGGACAGGGGCTATGAAGCTTTCTTT	CAVRDRGYEAFF
TRBV15	-	-	TRBJ2-5	TGTGCCACCAACACCCTGTACCAAGAGACCCAGTACTTC	CATNTLYQETQYF
TRBV25-1	-	-	TRBJ1-2	TGTGCCAGCTGGGGGGGAGTTAGATATGGCTACACCTTC	CASWGGVRYGYTF
TRBV19	-	-	TRBJ1-1	TGTGCCAGTAGTATCGGGGGAGTGAACACTGAAGCTTTCTTT	CASSIGGVNTEAFF
TRBV3-1/TRBV3-2	-	-	TRBJ1-2	TGTGCCAGCAGCCAAGATGTTGGGGGGTATGGCTACACCTTC	CASSQDVGGYGYTF
TRBV18	-	-	TRBJ1-1	TGTGCCAGCTCCTTAGGAGGGTCCAACACTGAAGCTTTCTTT	CASSLGGSNTEAFF
TRBV6-5	-	once	TRBJ2-7	TGTGCCAGCACCCCGTATGCAGGGTGGTACGAGCAGTACTTC	CASTPYAGWYEQYF
TRBV5-4	TRBD1	-	TRBJ2-7	TGTGCCAGCAGCTTCCGGGACAGTTTAGTATACGAGCAGTACTTC	CASSFRDSLVYEQYF
TRBV2	-	few	TRBJ1-4	TGTGCCAGCAGCCCGACCGCCGTCGGGGAACTGTTTTTT	CASSPTAVGELFF
TRBV11-2	-	-	TRBJ1-1	TGTGCCAGCAGCTTACAGGGGAACACTGAAGCTTTCTTT	CASSLQGNTEAFF
TRBV30	TRBD1	-	TRBJ2-7	TGTGCCTTAGGGACAGGGAACGAGCAGTACTTC	CALGTGNEQYF
TRBV28	-	once	TRBJ2-1	TGTGCCAGTAGCGGATACAATGAGCAGTTCTTC	CASSGYNEQFF
TRBV25-1	-	-	TRBJ1-2	TGTGCCAGCAGTACCCAGGGAGGACTTCGAGGCTACACCTTC	CASSTQGGLRGYTF
TRBV28	-	-	TRBJ2-7	TGTGCCAGCAGCTCCCTGACAGTTAGCTCCTACGAGCAGTACTTC	CASSSLTVSSYEQYF
TRBV29-1	TRBD1	-	TRBJ1-2	TGCAGCATACACCAGACAGGGTATGGCTACACCTTC	CSIHQTGYGYTF
TRBV4-1	TRBD1	-	TRBJ1-2	TGCGCCAGCAGCCAACCGGACAGGGTGAACTATGGCTACACCTTC	CASSQPDRVNYGYTF
TRBV7-9	TRBD2	-	TRBJ2-5	TGTGCCAGCAGCTTAGGCCTAGCGGGGGGCAGACAAGAGACCCAGTACTTC	CASSLGLAGGRQETQYF
TRBV7-2	TRBD1	-	TRBJ1-2	TGTGCCAGCAGCTTAGCCAGGGGGAGAGATGGCTACACCTTC	CASSLARGRDGYTF
TRBV12-3/TRBV12-4	-	-	TRBJ1-1	TGTGCCAGCACCTCAACAGGGTTACAACAAACTTTCTTT	CASTSTGLQQTFF
TRBV11-2	TRBD1	-	TRBJ1-2	TGTGCCAGCAGCCGAGGACAGGTCAATGGCTACACCTTC	CASSRGQVNGYTF
TRBV29-1	TRBD1	-	TRBJ2-7	TGCAGCGTTGCGACAGGGGCCCACGAGCAGTACTTC	CSVATGAHEQYF